Reported below is one T cell receptor (beta chain). Its specificity is unknown. Germline V gene data show CDR1 as LNHDA and CDR2 as SQIVND (reference sequence). The V gene end was trimmed by 1 base and the J gene end by 0 bases; junction bases not matched to a gene: 7. This CDR3 region has 19 residues. Clones were sequenced by immunoSEQ multiplex PCR, and TCRdb holds only the in-frame ones, with some missing. The sample records some 100,000 clones, more than 90% being singletons. The sample comes from a study of siplizumab effects on memory and regulatory T cells. General study findings and limits: Researchers could not give a naive or memory phenotype to roughly 75-96% of proliferating CD4+ or CD8+ clones. Unstimulated subset assignment was obtained for only a minor fraction of alloreactive clones. There was no confirmation of the suppressive function of proliferating Tregs from siplizumab cultures.

This clonotype originated in a human donor in good health. Some clones in this sample may be carry-over from other donors' samples. The chain uses TRBV19 and TRBJ1-5, with TRBD1 matching 12 bases. Material for sequencing was CD4+ T cells sorted from blood. The CDR3 loop is CASSIGPGQGASSNQPQHF. As DNA, the CDR3 is TGTGCCAGTAGTATAGGGCCGGGACAGGGGGCGTCTAGCAATCAGCCCCAGCATTTT.